This TCR beta chain is drawn from a study of shared clonotypes between healthy human individuals. Overall study results and limits: When compared with the clonotypes that were shared by all four sorted-subset donors, the non-shared clonotypes turned out to have lower generation probabilities.

CDR1 SNHLY and CDR2 FYNNEI come from the germline V gene. The CDR3 is 15 amino acids. After removal of 3 bases from V and 4 bases from J, the junction contained 3 bases not matched to a gene. Healthy HIV-negative adults without recent acute infections or vaccinations served as donors. Profiled with immunoSEQ multiplex PCR; TCRdb holds only in-frame clones, not every one. This sample carries over a million clones, approximately 68% of them seen once, and the ten largest clones take approximately 1.5%. In this sample, this clone turned up a few times. Its antigen is unidentified. The TCR sequence derives from a man between 18 and 35 years old in good health. This chain uses TRBV2 with TRBJ1-3; 10 bases fit TRBD1. Input material: memory CD4+ T cells sorted from blood. Described subset: CD45RA-negative fraction. CDR3 nucleotide sequence: TGTGCCAGCAGTGAGGGACAGGGGTTAGGAAACACCATATATTTT. Translating gives CASSEGQGLGNTIYF.